The 4 T cell receptor beta chains given below trace back to one sample, sequenced in a study of molecular identifiers for immune sequencing clone quantification. TCRdb recomputed calls from the PCR reads with MiXCR, one row per CDR3 protein. The sample records some 320,000 distinct CDR3 sequences, under 25% being singletons. Sequenced sample: naive CD8+ T cells from blood, with Jurkat cell RNA spiked in. Indicated subset: FACS-sorted CD8+CD4-CCR7+CD45RA+ naive T cells. All receptors come from a human donor in good health. Some libraries in this study had Jurkat cell RNA spiked in.

This clonotype was detected many times. The gene calls are TRBV27 and TRBJ2-3, with 10 bases lining up with TRBD2. V was pared by 5 bases and J by 1 base, with 6 bases of the junction left unmatched. The CDR3 is 16 residues long. The germline V gene has CDR1 MNHEY and CDR2 SMNVEV (reference sequence). In nucleotides, the CDR3 is TGTGCCAGCAGTCTCCTAGCGGGAGTTGGCACAGATACGCAGTATTTT. This translates into CASSLLAGVGTDTQYF.

The gene calls are TRBV12-3 or TRBV12-4 and TRBJ2-1, with D possibly matching TRBD2 (5 bases). Deletions cut 7 bases from V and 8 bases from J, with 18 bases between. This CDR3 has 14 residues. CDR3 coding DNA: TGTGCCAGCAACGACGGACTCCGATTAGATGAGCAGTTCTTC. Translated: CASNDGLRLDEQFF.

The chain employs TRBV28 and TRBJ1-1, with 8 bases fitting TRBD1. Trimming cost V 4 bases and J 3 bases; bases outside gene matches: 13. The CDR3 extends over 17 amino acids. Germline-derived CDR1 and CDR2 are MDHEN and SYDVKM. CDR3 sequence reads: CASSSDRAPSAYTEAFF. As DNA, the CDR3 is TGTGCCAGCAGTTCGGACAGGGCTCCATCCGCCTACACTGAAGCTTTCTTT.

Comment on this clonotype: This clone may be a read error of a much larger clone one base away. This chain connects TRBV20-1 to TRBJ2-7; 7 bases match TRBD2. Germline lookup yields CDR1 DFQATT and CDR2 SNEGSKA (reference sequence). The CDR3 has 13 residues. The CDR3 coding sequence is TGCAGCGCCGGGGACGGGGGGTCCTACGAGCAGTACTTC. Translating gives CSAGDGGSYEQYF.